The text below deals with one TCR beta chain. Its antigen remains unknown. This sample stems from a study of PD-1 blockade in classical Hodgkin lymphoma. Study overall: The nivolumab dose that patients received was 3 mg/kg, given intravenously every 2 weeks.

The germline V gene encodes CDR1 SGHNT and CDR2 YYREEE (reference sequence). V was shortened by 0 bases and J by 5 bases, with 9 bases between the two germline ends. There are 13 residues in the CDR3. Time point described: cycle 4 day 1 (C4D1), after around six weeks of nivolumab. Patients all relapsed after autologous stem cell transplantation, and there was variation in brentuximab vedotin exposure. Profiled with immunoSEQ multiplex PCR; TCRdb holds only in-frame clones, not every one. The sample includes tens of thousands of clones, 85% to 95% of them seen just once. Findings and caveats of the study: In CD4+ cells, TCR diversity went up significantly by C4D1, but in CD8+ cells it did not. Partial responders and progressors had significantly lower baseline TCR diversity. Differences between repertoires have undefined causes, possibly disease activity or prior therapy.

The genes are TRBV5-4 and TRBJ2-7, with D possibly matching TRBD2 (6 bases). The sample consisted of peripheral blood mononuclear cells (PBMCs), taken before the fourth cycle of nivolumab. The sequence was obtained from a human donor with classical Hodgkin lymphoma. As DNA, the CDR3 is TGTGCCAGCAGCTTGGCGGGAGCAAACGAGCAGTACTTC. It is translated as CASSLAGANEQYF.